The 15 T cell receptor beta chains below come from one sample, sequenced in a study of shared clonotypes between healthy human individuals. The protocol was immunoSEQ multiplex PCR, while the TCRdb copy is restricted to in-frame clones and leaves out a portion. The sample yields 550,000 to 800,000 clones, around 74% seen once. Sequenced material: memory CD4+ T cells sorted from blood. Stated subset: CD45RA-negative fraction. These receptors came from a woman in her 30s in good health.

This clone appeared a single time. The chain joins TRBV29-1 to TRBJ2-3; no definite D call. Germline assignment: CDR1 SQVTM and CDR2 ANQGSEA. CDR3 length: 12 residues. The V and J ends lost 2 bases and 4 bases respectively, with 7 bases between them. CDR3 residues: CSVEHFADTQYF. For the CDR3, the DNA is TGCAGCGTTGAACACTTCGCAGATACGCAGTATTTT.

The V gene is TRBV5-4, the J gene TRBJ2-4, with TRBD1 matching 8 bases. Trimming removed 3 bases from V and 5 bases from J; junction bases left unmatched: 7. Germline lookup yields CDR1 SGHNT and CDR2 YYREEE (reference sequence). The CDR3 has 15 amino acids. The CDR3 loop is CASSSWTGTENIQYF. The CDR3 DNA sequence: TGTGCCAGCAGCTCCTGGACAGGGACTGAAAACATTCAGTACTTC. Based on the CDR3 plus reference TRBV5-4 and TRBJ2-4, the full variable domain is ETGVTQSPTHLIKTRGQQVTLRCSSQSGHNTVSWYQQALGQGPQFIFQYYREEENGRGNFPPRFSGLQFPNYSSELNVNALELDDSALYLCASSSWTGTENIQYFGAGTRLSVL.

The gene calls are TRBV28 and TRBJ1-5; D not resolved. CDR1 MDHEN and CDR2 SYDVKM come from the germline V gene. The CDR3 contains 12 residues. V gave up 7 bases and J gave up 7 bases, with 11 bases separating them. CDR3 protein: CASTSPPQPQHF. CDR3 bases: TGTGCCAGCACCTCCCCGCCCCAGCCCCAGCATTTT.

The chain links TRBV20-1 to TRBJ2-1; D is possibly TRBD1 or TRBD2 (5 bases each). Trimming removed 2 bases from V and 10 bases from J, with 9 bases in between. In germline, CDR1 is DFQATT, CDR2 SNEGSKA (reference sequence). The CDR3 totals 11 residues. CDR3 DNA: TGCAGTGCTAGAAGGGACCACGAGCAGTTCTTC. The encoded protein is CSARRDHEQFF.

The J gene is TRBJ1-3, the V gene TRBV7-2, with D perhaps matching TRBD1 (6 bases). The CDR3 has 17 amino acids. V was shortened by 5 bases and J by 3 bases, with 20 bases between the two germline ends. Germline loops: CDR1 SGHTA, CDR2 FQGNSA. DNA for the CDR3: TGTGCCAGCAGCCCCCGGAGTGTTGGGGGACATGGAAACACCATATATTTT. Protein sequence: CASSPRSVGGHGNTIYF.

The count of this clone is one. One junction end does not reproduce the germline sequence, and a read error may be involved. The rearrangement links TRBV6-1 to TRBJ1-6, with a possible D match to TRBD1 (5 bases). Germline values: CDR1 MNHNS, CDR2 SASEGT. The CDR3 extends over 14 amino acids. The CDR3 bases are TGTGCCAGCAGTGCGGGACCCTATAATCCACCCCCCCACTTT. Translated: CASSAGPYNPPPHF.

This chain links TRBV28 with TRBJ1-1, with TRBD1 as a possible D gene (5 bases). Germline CDR1 is MDHEN and CDR2 is SYDVKM. The CDR3 runs to 15 residues. V lost 3 bases and J lost 7, with 18 bases in between. In DNA form, the CDR3 reads TGTGCCAGCAGTTTCGGACACACCCAGGGCAATGAAGCTTTCTTT. As protein: CASSFGHTQGNEAFF.

Comments on this clone: The same CDR3 also results from other DNA sequences found in this sample. V usage is TRBV7-9 and J usage is TRBJ1-2; unclear D gene. The ends were cut back, 5 bases at V and 1 base at J, with 5 bases in the middle. CDR3 length equals 12 residues. Per the germline V gene, CDR1 is SEHNR and CDR2 is FQNEAQ (reference sequence). CDR3 protein: CASSPVNYGYTF. The CDR3 DNA sequence: TGTGCCAGCAGCCCAGTTAACTATGGCTACACCTTC.

This clone was seen repeatedly, ten times or more. V gene TRBV28 combines with J gene TRBJ1-2; D is unresolved. V shed 5 bases and J shed 8 bases, with 18 bases lying between them. Germline CDR1 reads MDHEN; CDR2 reads SYDVKM. The CDR3 has 14 residues. This chain's CDR3 is CASSQWTAGGGYTF. DNA for the CDR3: TGTGCCAGCAGTCAATGGACGGCGGGAGGAGGCTACACCTTC.

This clone was detected many times. The chain employs TRBV5-8 and TRBJ2-3, with 10 nucleotides matching TRBD2. V gave up 0 bases and J gave up 0 bases; unmatched junction bases: 7. There are 18 residues in the CDR3. Looked up from germline, CDR1 is SGHTS and CDR2 is YDEGEE. The CDR3 DNA is TGTGCCAGCAGCTTGGTCTTCGGACTAGCGGACAGCACAGATACGCAGTATTTT. The encoded protein is CASSLVFGLADSTDTQYF.

The chain combines TRBV7-9 with TRBJ2-7, with D possibly matching TRBD1 (6 bases). V lost 4 bases to trimming and J lost 9 bases, with 10 bases between them. CDR1 SEHNR and CDR2 FQNEAQ come from the germline V gene (reference sequence). CDR3 length: 11 residues. The CDR3 DNA follows: TGTGCCAGCAGCTCTCAGGGGCGGCAGTACTTC. This translates into CASSSQGRQYF.

Here the CDR3 DNA reads TGTGCCAGCTCTGAAGGGCGCAATCAGCCCCAGCATTTT. It translates to CASSEGRNQPQHF. V usage is TRBV18 and J usage is TRBJ1-5; no clear D gene. Germline lookup yields CDR1 KGHSH and CDR2 LQKENI. The CDR3 covers 13 residues. Deletions cut 6 bases from V and 2 bases from J, with 8 bases between.

V gene TRBV5-1 combines with J gene TRBJ2-1; 10 nucleotides match TRBD2. Trimming took 4 bases from V and 6 from J; bases not matched to a gene: 4. This CDR3 region has 14 residues. From germline, CDR1 is SGHRS and CDR2 YFSETQ. For the CDR3, the DNA is TGCGCCAGCAGCGTGGGACTAGCGCGCAATGAGCAGTTCTTC. Translation: CASSVGLARNEQFF.

About this clone: This could be a read error, since a much larger clone is one nucleotide away. The sample holds other DNA sequences that translate to the same CDR3. The J gene is TRBJ2-2, the V gene TRBV29-1; D is uncertain. V dropped 2 bases and J dropped 5 bases, with 6 bases sitting between them. This CDR3 region has 12 residues. Germline V CDR1 and CDR2: SQVTM, ANQGSEA. The CDR3 sequence is CSVERTTGELFF. CDR3 nucleotides: TGCAGCGTTGAAAGGACGACCGGGGAGCTGTTTTTT.

The chain links TRBV6-1 to TRBJ1-5; 9 nucleotides line up with TRBD1. CDR1 and CDR2 (germline): MNHNS, SASEGT. V shed 10 bases, J shed 2 bases, and the junction held 6 bases outside the gene matches. The CDR3 totals 14 residues. In nucleotides, the CDR3 is TGTGCCACCTCGGGACAGGGTGGCAATCAGCCCCAGCATTTT. Its protein product is CATSGQGGNQPQHF.